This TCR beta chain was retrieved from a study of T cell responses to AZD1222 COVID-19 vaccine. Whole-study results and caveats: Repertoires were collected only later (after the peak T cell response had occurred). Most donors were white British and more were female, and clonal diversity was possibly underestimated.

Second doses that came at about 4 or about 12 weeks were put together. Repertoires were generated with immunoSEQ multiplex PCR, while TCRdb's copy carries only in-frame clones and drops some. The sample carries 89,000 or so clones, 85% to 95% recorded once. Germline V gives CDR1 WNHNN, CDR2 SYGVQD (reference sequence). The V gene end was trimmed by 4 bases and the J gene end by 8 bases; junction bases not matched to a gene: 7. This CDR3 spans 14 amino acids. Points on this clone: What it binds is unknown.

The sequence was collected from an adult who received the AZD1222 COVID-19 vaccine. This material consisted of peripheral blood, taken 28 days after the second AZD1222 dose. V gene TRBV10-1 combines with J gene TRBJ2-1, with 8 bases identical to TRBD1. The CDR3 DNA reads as TGCGCCAGCAGTGCCTCTCAGGGGGCGCATGAGCAGTTCTTC. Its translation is CASSASQGAHEQFF.